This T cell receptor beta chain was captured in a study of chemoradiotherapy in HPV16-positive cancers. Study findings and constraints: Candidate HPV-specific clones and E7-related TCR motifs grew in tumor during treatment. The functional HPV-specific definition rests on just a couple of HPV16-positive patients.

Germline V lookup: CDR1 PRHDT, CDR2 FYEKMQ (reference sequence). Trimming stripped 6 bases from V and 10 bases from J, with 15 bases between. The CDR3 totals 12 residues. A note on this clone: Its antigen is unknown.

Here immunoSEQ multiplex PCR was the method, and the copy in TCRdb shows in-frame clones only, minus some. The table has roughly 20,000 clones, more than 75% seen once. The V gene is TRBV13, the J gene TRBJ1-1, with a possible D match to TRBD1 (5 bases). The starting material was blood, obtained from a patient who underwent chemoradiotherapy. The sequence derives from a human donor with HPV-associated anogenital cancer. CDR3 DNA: TGTGCCAGCAGAAAAGGAGGGGAGGGAGCTTTCTTT. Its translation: CASRKGGEGAFF.